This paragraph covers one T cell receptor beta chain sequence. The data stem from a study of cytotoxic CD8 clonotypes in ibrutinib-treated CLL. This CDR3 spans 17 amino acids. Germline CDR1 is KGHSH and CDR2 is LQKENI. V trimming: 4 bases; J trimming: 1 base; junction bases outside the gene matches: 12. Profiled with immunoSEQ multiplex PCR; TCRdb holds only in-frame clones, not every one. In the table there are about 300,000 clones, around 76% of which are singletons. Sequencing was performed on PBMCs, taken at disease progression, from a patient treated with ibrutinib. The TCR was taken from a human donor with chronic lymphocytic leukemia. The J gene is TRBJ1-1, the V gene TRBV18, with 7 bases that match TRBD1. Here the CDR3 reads CASSRSATRTGNTEAFF. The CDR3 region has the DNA TGTGCCAGCTCACGCTCCGCCACGCGGACAGGGAACACTGAAGCTTTCTTT.